This T cell receptor beta chain came from a study of cytomegalovirus exposure and HLA in healthy donors (dated by TCRdb to about 2017). Turning to the overall study: An earlier analysis of some 600 of the donors reported approximately 300 Gb of sequence data and 117 million unique TCR beta sequences obtained from around 170 million T cells. On average, around 240,000 unique TCR beta nucleotide sequences were sequenced per donor among fewer than 500 genotyped donors of the cohort, with 15% to 20% of those sequences being non-productive. In an earlier analysis of several hundred of the donors, high-throughput TCR beta sequencing was used to judge whether each TCR beta V gene segment behaved as functional or pseudogenic. The study aimed to test whether signatures of past pathogen exposure could be identified by cataloging public T cell receptors. Donor age, sex, ethnicity and CMV serostatus were compiled together with the repertoire data. To predict cytomegalovirus infection status, the study combined high-throughput TCR immunosequencing, statistical association of individual TCRs with disease status, and machine learning. Among the approximately 420 genotyped donors, approximately 76% belonged to the genetic ancestry cluster associated with self-reported Caucasian donors. An early release covering about 600 HLA-typed donors comprised about 320 gigabases of sequencing data and 85 million or so unique TCR sequences. Both class I and class II loci were covered by HLA typing, at four-digit resolution. Genome-wide SNP genotypes for about 60% of the roughly 670 donors were used in a later genetic analysis, which treated that subset as a discovery cohort. Using immunosequencing, the study profiled T cell repertoires from 666 subjects and related those repertoires to cytomegalovirus serostatus. Along with the approximately 620-subject first cohort, a separate validation cohort of over 90 different subjects was used. Rather than drawing on any new phenotypic data, the later analysis identified candidate immune exposures from TCR beta sequences and the way those sequences occurred across donors. Typing coverage varied by locus: about 629-630 donors for A, B, C, DRB1 and DQB1; under 550 for DQA1; some 610 for DPA1; roughly 450 for DPB1. A later analysis re-examined previously published TCR beta repertoires from around 670 donors and added high-resolution HLA genotyping to investigate patterns of TCR occurrence. Roughly five DR-DQ haplotypes were handled as single units for association and clustering because linkage in the cohort was strong. All discovery cohort repertoires had been generated on a single sequencing platform.

From the cysteine up to the phenylalanine, the CDR3 has a length of 13 residues. Solely the CDR3 DNA is kept, with 39 bases framed from the first base. V lost 2 bases and J lost 7 bases; the stretch between them is 9 bases long. For CDR1 and CDR2, the germline V gene lists MDHEN and SYDVKM. As for this clone: It lacks a known antigen. One base away there is no much larger clone; base qualities are not given.

The cohort consisted of 666 healthy bone marrow donors. At the time of sampling, all cohort members were nominally healthy, though unrecorded immune exposures were likely present. The donor was CMV seropositive and was included in the group of approximately 300 seropositive cohort members. A peripheral blood sample was provided by each donor, and peripheral blood mononuclear cells were used for TCR beta sequencing. The Qiagen DNeasy Blood Extraction Kit was used to extract genomic DNA from the blood cell samples. The library came from the immunoSEQ multiplex PCR assay. For the multiplex PCR, a mixture combining 60 forward primers for TCR Vbeta segments and 13 reverse primers for TCR Jbeta segments was used. The CDR3 region of rearranged TCR beta genes was amplified from genomic DNA by a multiplex PCR assay. On the Illumina HiSeq System, the amplified TCR beta libraries were sequenced as 87-base-pair reads. The published analysis was carried out like this. In a later analysis, some 80 million unique TCR beta chains were counted across the 690 or so repertoires, and approximately 9.9 million of these chains were shared by at least two donors. Raw reads were error-corrected and collapsed into unique sequences by a nearest-neighbor algorithm in which closely related sequences were merged to remove PCR and sequencing errors. V, D and J gene segments were assigned by aligning CDR3 sequences to IMGT reference sequences. For a sequence to be retained, a match of at least six nucleotides was required to both a V gene segment and a J gene segment. Rearrangements were called productive when the CDR3 lacked stop codons and stayed in frame with V and J; all others were non-productive. Following IMGT convention, CDR3 was defined as the stretch from the second conserved V-encoded cysteine up to the conserved J-encoded phenylalanine. Sequences without an unambiguous match to a single V gene segment were excluded from the earlier analysis of about 640 of the donors. In an earlier analysis of 587 of the donors, V segments were called functional above 56.7% productive rearrangements and were called segregating when the between-donor standard deviation exceeded 5%. A statistical classification framework was built to diagnose cytomegalovirus status from the catalog of TCR beta chain sequences. In a later analysis, V and J genes were assigned by comparing TCR nucleotide sequences against IMGT/GENE-DB human TR gene sequences. A later analysis assigned CDR3 sequences and most-parsimonious VDJ recombination scenarios with the TCRdist pipeline. A later analysis defined each TCR beta chain by its CDR3 amino acid sequence plus V-gene family, and excluded reads lacking a unique V-gene family. To address suspected cross-contamination and a sequencing artifact, a later analysis removed around 590 highly shared, low-generation-probability nucleotide sequences. A later analysis calculated a clonal expansion index for each public chain from normalized within-repertoire ranks of inferred template counts. In a later analysis, generation probabilities were computed using a VDJ recombination model fitted to out-of-frame rearrangements, and the results were checked against IGoR. In a later analysis, TCR-TCR, TCR-HLA and TCR-CMV co-occurrence was scored with hypergeometric tests, and a repertoire-size bias correction was applied to TCR pairs. In a later analysis, false discovery rates were estimated by permuting HLA or CMV assignments 20 times. In a later analysis, co-occurring TCRs were grouped using DBSCAN, with TCRdist sequence similarity added in when clustering inside HLA-allele-positive subsets. Repertoires with fewer than 30,000 or more than 120,000 public chains were left out of co-occurrence clustering, as were roughly five repertoires with anomalous nucleotide sharing. The table was pulled from immuneACCESS by TCRdb, which kept in-frame rearrangements only. Such tables lose some clones; where checked, under half of the loss comes from unresolved V genes, and the rest has no known cause. That table furnishes V, J and clone size, whereas the DNA furnished D and trimming. The sample table shows approximately 160,000 clones, and about 65% are seen once. 4% to 5.5% of the sample rests with the top ten.

The study at large found these results: Because counts were too low, seventeen rarely observed V segments, including chromosome 9 orphons, were excluded from the earlier analysis of some 540 of the donors. According to a later analysis, parvovirus B19, influenza, CMV and Epstein-Barr virus appeared linked to several top co-occurrence clusters. The study listed 150 to 200 TCR beta chains as associated with cytomegalovirus. An association between a missense DCLRE1C variant and V-gene and J-gene trimming of TCR beta chains was found in a later genetic analysis and replicated in an independent cohort. HLA typing was unavailable for some donors at each locus, so association tests used only the typed subset. Cytomegalovirus status was reported to be diagnosed by the classifier with high specificity and sensitivity in both the original and validation cohorts. It was suggested by the authors that the approach could potentially be generalized to other disease states and immunological phenotypes. A later analysis found that HLA-associated TCR beta chains were more clonally expanded and had lower generation probabilities than equally common non-associated chains. Presence/absence analyses assumed roughly uniform sequencing depth across donors, an assumption that may not hold. Only TCR beta chains were sequenced in this cohort, and the absence of alpha or paired-chain data limited detectable features. According to a later analysis, TCR association rates differed among HLA loci, with DRB1 alleles showing the most associated TCRs and HLA-C alleles showing the fewest. In an earlier analysis of 500 to 650 of the donors, most TCR beta V segments appeared in productive rearrangements about 87% or about 30% of the time, broadly matching IMGT annotations. Strong co-occurrence of HLA alleles, especially DR and DQ, made assigning TCR associations to individual alleles difficult. A cluster of highly shared sequence variants was judged likely to represent a technical artifact of the sequencing pipeline. Most CMV-associated TCR beta chains appeared to be HLA-restricted in a later analysis, and the HLA associations seemed to be driven largely by CMV exposure. Some IMGT-functional V segments, including TRBV6-2 and TRBV6-3, could not be told apart with the 87-base-pair reads, so those segments were excluded. At a false discovery rate of 0.05, a later analysis linked 15,000 to 20,000 TCR beta sequences to specific HLA alleles. Correlated functional status among segregating V segments might reflect linkage disequilibrium, but an unknown experimental factor could not be ruled out. In vitro tests confirmed that three of the cytomegalovirus-associated TCR beta chains recognize cytomegalovirus antigens. While some public TCRs were present in many individuals, most TCR sequences turned up only very rarely across donors. A further reported finding was that TCR beta sequences accurately predicted the HLA-A and HLA-B alleles for most subjects in the first cohort. For the cohort, immune exposure information was limited to CMV serostatus. A later genetic analysis reported fewer N-insertions in productive TCRs among donors in an Asian-associated ancestry cluster than the roughly 700-donor mean.

The chain is encoded by TRBV28 joined to TRBJ2-1; 6 matching bases give a weak D call of TRBD2. The sample comprised PBMCs. The source is a woman under 30 in good health and CMV-seropositive. This receptor has the CDR3 CASSLGGANEQFF. The nucleotide sequence is given as TGTGCCAGCAGTTTAGGAGGGGCGAATGAGCAGTTCTTC.